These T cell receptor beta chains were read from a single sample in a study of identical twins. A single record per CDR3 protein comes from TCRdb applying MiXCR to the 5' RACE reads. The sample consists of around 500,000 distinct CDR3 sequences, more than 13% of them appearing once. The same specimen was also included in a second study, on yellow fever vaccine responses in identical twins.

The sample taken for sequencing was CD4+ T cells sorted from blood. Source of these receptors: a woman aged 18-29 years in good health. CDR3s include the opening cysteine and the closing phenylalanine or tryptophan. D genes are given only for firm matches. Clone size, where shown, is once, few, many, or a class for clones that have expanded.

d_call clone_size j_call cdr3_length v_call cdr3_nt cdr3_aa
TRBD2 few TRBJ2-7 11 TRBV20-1 TGCAGTGGACTAGCGGACTACGAGCAGTACTTC CSGLADYEQYF
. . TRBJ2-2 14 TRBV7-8 TGTGCCAGCAGCTTAGTAAAAACCGGCGGGGAGCTGTTTTTT CASSLVKTGGELFF
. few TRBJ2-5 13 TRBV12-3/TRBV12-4 TGTGCCAGCAGAAGGGACACCCAAGAGACCCAGTACTTC CASRRDTQETQYF
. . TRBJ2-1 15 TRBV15 TGTGCCACCAGCAGAGATCAGAGGCCGAACAATGAGCAGTTCTTC CATSRDQRPNNEQFF
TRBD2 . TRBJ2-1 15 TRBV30 TGTGCCTGGAACCACCCGGGACTAGCGGGCCTTAGGCAGTTCTTC CAWNHPGLAGLRQFF
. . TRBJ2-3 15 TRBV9 TGTGCCAGCAGCGCGGTCGGGACAAGCACAGATACGCAGTATTTT CASSAVGTSTDTQYF
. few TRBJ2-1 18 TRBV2 TGTGCCAGCAGTGCGGGATCGGCGTGGGGGATGTATTACAATGAGCAGTTCTTC CASSAGSAWGMYYNEQFF
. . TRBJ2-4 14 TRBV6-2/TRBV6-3 TGTGCCAGCAGACTCGACTTAGCCAAAAACATTCAGTACTTC CASRLDLAKNIQYF
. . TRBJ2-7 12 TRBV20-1 TGCAGTGCTAGAGGTCGGGTATACGAGCAGTACTTC CSARGRVYEQYF
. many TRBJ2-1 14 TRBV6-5 TGTGCCAGCAGTTACACCCAACTAGGATATGAGCAGTTCTTC CASSYTQLGYEQFF
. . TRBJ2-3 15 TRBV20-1 TGCAGTGCTAGAGATCCAGGCAGAAACACAGATACGCAGTATTTT CSARDPGRNTDTQYF
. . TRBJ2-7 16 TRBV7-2 TGTGCCAGCAGCCCACGCACGGGACGGAGCTCCTACGAGCAGTACTTC CASSPRTGRSSYEQYF
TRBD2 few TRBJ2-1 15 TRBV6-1 TGTGCCAGCAGTGGACTAGCGGGGGACCCCTCGGAGCAGTTCTTC CASSGLAGDPSEQFF
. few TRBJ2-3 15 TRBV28 TGTGCCAGCAGTTTGGCCGGGATCGGGGCAGATACGCAGTATTTT CASSLAGIGADTQYF
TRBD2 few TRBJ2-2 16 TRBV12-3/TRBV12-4 TGTGCCAGCAATCCCGGGACTAGCGGCCTCACCGGGGAGCTGTTTTTT CASNPGTSGLTGELFF
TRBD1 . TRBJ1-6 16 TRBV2 TGTGCCAGCACTCGGGACAGGGGATCCTATAATTCACCCCTCCACTTT CASTRDRGSYNSPLHF
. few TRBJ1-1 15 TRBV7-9 TGTGCTACGGCTGGGGACCACCTCATGAACACTGAAGCTTTCTTT CATAGDHLMNTEAFF
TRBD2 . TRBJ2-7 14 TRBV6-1 TGTGCCAGCAGACTCACGACTAGCGGGAGCGAGCAGTACTTC CASRLTTSGSEQYF
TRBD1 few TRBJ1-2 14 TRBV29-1 TGCAGCGTTGAATTAGGGCAGGGGGCAGGTGGCTACACCTTC CSVELGQGAGGYTF
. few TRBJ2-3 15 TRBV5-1 TGCGCCAGCAGCTTGGACCCAAACGCAGGGGATACGCAGTATTTT CASSLDPNAGDTQYF
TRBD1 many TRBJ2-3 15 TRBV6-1 TGTGCCAGCACCGACAGGGGATTCGGCGCAGATACGCAGTATTTT CASTDRGFGADTQYF
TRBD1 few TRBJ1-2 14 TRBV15 TGTGCCACCAGCAGAGAAAACAGGGGATATGGCTACACCTTC CATSRENRGYGYTF
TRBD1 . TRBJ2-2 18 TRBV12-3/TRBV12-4 TGTACCCGCAGCCACTTTTTAACGACAGGGTCGGCCACCGGGGAGCTGTTTTTT CTRSHFLTTGSATGELFF
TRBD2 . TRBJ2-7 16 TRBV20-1 TGCAGTGCTGGGGGGTTTAGCGGGGGCCGCTCCTACGAGCAGTACTTC CSAGGFSGGRSYEQYF
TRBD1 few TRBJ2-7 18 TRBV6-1 TGTGCCAGCAGTGGCGGCACACTCGGGACAGCCCTACAAAAGGAGCAGTACTTC CASSGGTLGTALQKEQYF
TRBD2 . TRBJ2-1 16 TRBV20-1 TGCAGTACTGGAGGACTAGCGGGGGAAACCTACAATGAGCAGTTCTTC CSTGGLAGETYNEQFF
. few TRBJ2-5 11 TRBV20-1 TGCAGTGCTAGAAACGCGGGTCTCCTGTACTTC CSARNAGLLYF
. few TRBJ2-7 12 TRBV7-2 TGTGCCAGCAGCGAACAGATCTACGAGCAGTACTTC CASSEQIYEQYF
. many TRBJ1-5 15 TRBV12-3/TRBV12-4 TGTGCCAGCAGTTTAGTCGGGGCCAACTATCAGCCCCAGCATTTT CASSLVGANYQPQHF
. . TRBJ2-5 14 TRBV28 TGTGCCAGCAGCCCCCTCGGGGTGGGGGAGACCCAGTACTTC CASSPLGVGETQYF
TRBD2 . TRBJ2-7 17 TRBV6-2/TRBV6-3 TGTGCCAGCAGTTACTCCCATGCTAGCGGGGAGTCCGCCGAGCAGTACTTC CASSYSHASGESAEQYF
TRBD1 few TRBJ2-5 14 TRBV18 TGTGCCAGCTCACCGGAGACAGGGAAAGAGACCCAGTACTTC CASSPETGKETQYF
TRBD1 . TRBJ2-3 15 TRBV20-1 TGCAGTGCCAGACAGGGGGCTTCTGGCACAGATACGCAGTATTTT CSARQGASGTDTQYF
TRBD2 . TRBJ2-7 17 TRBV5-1 TGCGCCAGCAGCTTGGGAGTGGGTACTAGCGCATTATACGAGCAGTACTTC CASSLGVGTSALYEQYF
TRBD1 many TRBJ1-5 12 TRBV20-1 TGCAGTGCTTGGACAGGGGGTCAGCCCCAGCATTTT CSAWTGGQPQHF
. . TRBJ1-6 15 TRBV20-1 TGCAGTGCTAGATTTATAAGGGGGGTAGATTCACCCCTCCACTTT CSARFIRGVDSPLHF
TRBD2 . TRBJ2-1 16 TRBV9 TGTGCCAGCAGCCCCAGGGGACTAGCGGAGTACAATGAGCAGTTCTTC CASSPRGLAEYNEQFF
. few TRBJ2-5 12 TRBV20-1 TGCAGTGTGTTATCAGGGCAAGAGACCCAGTACTTC CSVLSGQETQYF
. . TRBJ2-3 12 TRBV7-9 TGTGCCAGCAGCTACTACACAGATACGCAGTATTTT CASSYYTDTQYF
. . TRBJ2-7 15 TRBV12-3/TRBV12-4 TGTGCCAGCAGTGCCTCGGGGGCCCCACGTGGCGAGCAGTACTTC CASSASGAPRGEQYF